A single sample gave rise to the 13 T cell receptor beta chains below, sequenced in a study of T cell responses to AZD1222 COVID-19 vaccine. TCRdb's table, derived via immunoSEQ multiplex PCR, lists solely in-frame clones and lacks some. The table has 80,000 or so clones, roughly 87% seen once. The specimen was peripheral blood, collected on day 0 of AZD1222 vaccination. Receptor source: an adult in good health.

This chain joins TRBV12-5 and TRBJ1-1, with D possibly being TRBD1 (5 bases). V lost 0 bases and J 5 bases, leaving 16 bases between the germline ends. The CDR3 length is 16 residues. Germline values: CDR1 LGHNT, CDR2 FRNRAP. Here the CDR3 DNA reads TGTGCTAGTGGTTTGGTACTCGGGGGTGGGTGGACTGAAGCTTTCTTT. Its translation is CASGLVLGGGWTEAFF.

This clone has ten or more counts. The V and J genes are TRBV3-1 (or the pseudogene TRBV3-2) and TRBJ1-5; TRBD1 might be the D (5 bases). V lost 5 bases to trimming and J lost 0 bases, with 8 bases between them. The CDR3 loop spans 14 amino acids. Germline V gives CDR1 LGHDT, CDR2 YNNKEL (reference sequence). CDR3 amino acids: CASSAGHSNQPQHF. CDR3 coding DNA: TGTGCCAGCAGCGCAGGGCATAGCAATCAGCCCCAGCATTTT.

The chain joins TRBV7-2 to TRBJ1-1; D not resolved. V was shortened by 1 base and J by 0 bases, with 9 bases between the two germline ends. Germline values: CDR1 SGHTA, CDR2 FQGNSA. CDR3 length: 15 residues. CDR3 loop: CASSLDFGLNTEAFF. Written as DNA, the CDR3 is TGTGCCAGCAGCTTAGATTTCGGGCTGAACACTGAAGCTTTCTTT.

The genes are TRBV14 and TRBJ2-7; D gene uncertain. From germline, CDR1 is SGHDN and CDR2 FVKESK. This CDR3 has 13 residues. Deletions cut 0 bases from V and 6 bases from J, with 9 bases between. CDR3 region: CASSQDRVGEQYF. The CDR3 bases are TGTGCCAGCAGCCAAGATAGAGTGGGCGAGCAGTACTTC.

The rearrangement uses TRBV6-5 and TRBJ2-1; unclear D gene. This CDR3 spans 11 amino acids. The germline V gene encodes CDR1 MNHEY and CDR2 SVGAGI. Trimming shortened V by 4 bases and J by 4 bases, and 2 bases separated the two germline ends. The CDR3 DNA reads TGTGCCAGCAGTTTATACAATGAGCAGTTCTTC. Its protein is CASSLYNEQFF.

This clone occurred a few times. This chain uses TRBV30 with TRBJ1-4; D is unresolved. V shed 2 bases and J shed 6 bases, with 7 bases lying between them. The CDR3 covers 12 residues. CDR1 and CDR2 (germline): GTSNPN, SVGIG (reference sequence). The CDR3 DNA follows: TGTGCCTGGAGTACGTGGGATGAAAAACTGTTTTTT. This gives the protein CAWSTWDEKLFF.

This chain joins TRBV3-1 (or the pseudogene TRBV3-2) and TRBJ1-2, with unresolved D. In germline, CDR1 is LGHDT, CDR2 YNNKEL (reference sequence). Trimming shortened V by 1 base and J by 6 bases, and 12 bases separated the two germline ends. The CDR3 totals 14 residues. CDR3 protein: CASSQAGEKDGYTF. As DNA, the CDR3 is TGTGCCAGCAGCCAAGCCGGGGAGAAGGATGGCTACACCTTC.

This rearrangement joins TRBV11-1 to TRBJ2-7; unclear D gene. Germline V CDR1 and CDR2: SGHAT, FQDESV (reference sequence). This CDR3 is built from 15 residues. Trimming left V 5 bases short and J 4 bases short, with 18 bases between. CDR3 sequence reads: CASSHETGAIYEQYF. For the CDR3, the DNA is TGTGCCAGCAGCCATGAGACGGGCGCGATTTACGAGCAGTACTTC.

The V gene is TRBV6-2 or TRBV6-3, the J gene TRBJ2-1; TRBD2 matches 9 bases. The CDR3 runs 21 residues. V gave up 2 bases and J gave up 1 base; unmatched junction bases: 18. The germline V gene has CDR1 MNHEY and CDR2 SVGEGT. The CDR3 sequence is CASSYGRASGIERGSYNEQFF. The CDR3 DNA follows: TGTGCCAGCAGTTACGGGAGGGCTAGCGGGATCGAAAGGGGTTCCTACAATGAGCAGTTCTTC.

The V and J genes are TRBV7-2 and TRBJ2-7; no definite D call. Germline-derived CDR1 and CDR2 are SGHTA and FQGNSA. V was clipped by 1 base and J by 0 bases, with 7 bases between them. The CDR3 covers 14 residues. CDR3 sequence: CASSLEWSSYEQYF. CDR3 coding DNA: TGTGCCAGCAGCTTAGAATGGAGCTCCTACGAGCAGTACTTC.

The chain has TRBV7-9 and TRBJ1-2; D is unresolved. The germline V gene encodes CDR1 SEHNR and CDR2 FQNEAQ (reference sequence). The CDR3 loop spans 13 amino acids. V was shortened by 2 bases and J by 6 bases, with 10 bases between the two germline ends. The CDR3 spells CASSLSLTHGYTF. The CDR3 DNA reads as TGTGCCAGCAGCTTAAGCCTTACACATGGCTACACCTTC.

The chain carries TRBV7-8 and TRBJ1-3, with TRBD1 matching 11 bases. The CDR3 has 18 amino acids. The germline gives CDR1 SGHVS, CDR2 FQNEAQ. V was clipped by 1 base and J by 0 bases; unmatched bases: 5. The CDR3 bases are TGTGCCAGCAGCTTAGGGGGGACAGGGGGTTTCTCTGGAAACACCATATATTTT. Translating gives CASSLGGTGGFSGNTIYF.

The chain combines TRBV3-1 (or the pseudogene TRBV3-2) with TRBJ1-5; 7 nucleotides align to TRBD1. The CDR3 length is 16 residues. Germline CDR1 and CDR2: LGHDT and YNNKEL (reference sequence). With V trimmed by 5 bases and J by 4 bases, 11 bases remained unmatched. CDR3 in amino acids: CASSESLTGINQPQHF. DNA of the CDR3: TGTGCCAGCAGCGAATCTCTGACAGGGATAAATCAGCCCCAGCATTTT.